Below are 2 T cell receptor beta chains sequenced from a single sample in a study of blood T cell repertoires in COVID-19. TCRdb's copy holds only in-frame clones and misses some; the assay was immunoSEQ multiplex PCR. The table includes 250,000 or so clones, approximately 86% detected once. Sequences were obtained from peripheral blood. These receptors were collected from a man in his forties with active or convalescent COVID-19.

The chain joins TRBV16 to TRBJ2-7; 9 bases line up with TRBD1. This CDR3 has 16 amino acids. Germline V gene sequence: CDR1 KGHSY, CDR2 FQNENV. The V gene end was trimmed by 6 bases and the J gene end by 0 bases; junction bases not matched to a gene: 9. CDR3: CASSPLGQGSSYEQYF. The CDR3 nucleotides read TGTGCCAGCAGTCCCCTCGGACAGGGGAGCTCCTACGAGCAGTACTTC.

A single count supports this clone. The chain joins TRBV10-2 to TRBJ2-7, with 9 bases identical to TRBD1. V was pared by 3 bases and J by 3 bases, with 6 bases of the junction left unmatched. The CDR3 length is 15 residues. Germline lookup yields CDR1 WSHSY and CDR2 SAAADI. The CDR3 reads CASSDLGQGLYEQYF. Written as DNA, the CDR3 is TGCGCCAGCAGTGATCTGGGACAGGGTCTCTACGAGCAGTACTTC.